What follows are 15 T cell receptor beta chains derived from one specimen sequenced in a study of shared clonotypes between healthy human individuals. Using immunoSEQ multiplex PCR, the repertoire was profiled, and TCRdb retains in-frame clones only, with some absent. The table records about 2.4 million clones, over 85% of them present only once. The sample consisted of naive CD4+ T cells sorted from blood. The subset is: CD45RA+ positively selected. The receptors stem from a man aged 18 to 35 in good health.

In DNA form, the CDR3 reads TGTGCCAGCAGCCCGGGACAGAAGAACACCGGGGAGCTGTTTTTT. Amino acid sequence: CASSPGQKNTGELFF. This chain joins TRBV7-9 and TRBJ2-2; 7 bases align to TRBD1. The germline gives CDR1 SEHNR, CDR2 FQNEAQ (reference sequence). V was pared by 5 bases and J by 1 base, with 4 bases of the junction left unmatched. This CDR3 comprises 15 residues.

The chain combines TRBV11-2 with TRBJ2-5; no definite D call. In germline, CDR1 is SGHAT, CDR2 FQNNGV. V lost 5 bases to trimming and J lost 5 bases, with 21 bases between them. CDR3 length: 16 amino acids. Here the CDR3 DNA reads TGTGCCAGCAGCCCAGACGGACCCGGCTATGCGGAGACCCAGTACTTC. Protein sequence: CASSPDGPGYAETQYF. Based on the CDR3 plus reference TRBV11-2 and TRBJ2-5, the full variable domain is EAGVAQSPRYKIIEKRQSVAFWCNPISGHATLYWYQQILGQGPKLLIQFQNNGVVDDSQLPKDRFSAERLKGVDSTLKIQPAKLEDSAVYLCASSPDGPGYAETQYFGPGTRLLVL.

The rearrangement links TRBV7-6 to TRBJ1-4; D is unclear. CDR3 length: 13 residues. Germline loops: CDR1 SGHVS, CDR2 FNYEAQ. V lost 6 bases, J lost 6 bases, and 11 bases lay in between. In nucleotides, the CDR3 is TGTGCCAGCAGAGCGGAGGGCTATGAAAAACTGTTTTTT. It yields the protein CASRAEGYEKLFF. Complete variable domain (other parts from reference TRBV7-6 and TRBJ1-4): GAGVSQSPRYKVTKRGQDVALRCDPISGHVSLYWYRQALGQGPEFLTYFNYEAQQDKSGLPNDRFSAERPEGSISTLTIQRTEQRDSAMYRCASRAEGYEKLFFGSGTQLSVL.

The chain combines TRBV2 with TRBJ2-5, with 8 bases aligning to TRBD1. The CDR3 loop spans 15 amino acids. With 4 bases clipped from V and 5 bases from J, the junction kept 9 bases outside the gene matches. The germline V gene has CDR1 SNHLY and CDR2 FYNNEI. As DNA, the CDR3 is TGTGCCAGCAGTGGGCAGGGGGCCCCCGGCGAGACCCAGTACTTC. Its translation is CASSGQGAPGETQYF.

In DNA, the CDR3 is TGTGCCTGGAGTGTACGTTCAGGGCCTGGAAACACCATATATTTT. Its translation is CAWSVRSGPGNTIYF. V gene TRBV30 combines with J gene TRBJ1-3; D possibly corresponds to TRBD1 (5 bases). The CDR3 extends over 15 amino acids. Germline V lookup: CDR1 GTSNPN, CDR2 SVGIG (reference sequence). V was trimmed by 0 bases and J by 2 bases, leaving 11 bases between them.

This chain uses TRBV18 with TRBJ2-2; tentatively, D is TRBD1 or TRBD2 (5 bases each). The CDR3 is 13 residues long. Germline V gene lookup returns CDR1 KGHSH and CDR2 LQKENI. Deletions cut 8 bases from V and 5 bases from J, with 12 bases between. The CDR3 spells CASRWDETGELFF. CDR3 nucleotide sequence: TGTGCCAGCCGATGGGACGAAACCGGGGAGCTGTTTTTT.

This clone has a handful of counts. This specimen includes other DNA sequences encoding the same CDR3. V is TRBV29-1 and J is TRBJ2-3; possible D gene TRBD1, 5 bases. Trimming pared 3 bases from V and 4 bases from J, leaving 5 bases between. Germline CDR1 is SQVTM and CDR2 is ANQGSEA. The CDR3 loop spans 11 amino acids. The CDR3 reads CSVDRADTQYF. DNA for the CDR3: TGCAGCGTTGACAGGGCAGATACGCAGTATTTT.

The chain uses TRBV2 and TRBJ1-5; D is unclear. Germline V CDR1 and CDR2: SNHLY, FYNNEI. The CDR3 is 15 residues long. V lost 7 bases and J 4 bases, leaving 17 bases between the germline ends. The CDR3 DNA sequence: TGTGCCAGCACCGTGTACTACGGAGGGAATCAGCCCCAGCATTTT. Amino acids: CASTVYYGGNQPQHF.

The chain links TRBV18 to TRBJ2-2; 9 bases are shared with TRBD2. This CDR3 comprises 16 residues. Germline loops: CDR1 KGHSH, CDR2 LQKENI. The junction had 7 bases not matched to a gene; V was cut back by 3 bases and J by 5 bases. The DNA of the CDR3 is TGTGCCAGCTCACCCTTTAGCGGGAGAAATACCGGGGAGCTGTTTTTT. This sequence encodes CASSPFSGRNTGELFF.

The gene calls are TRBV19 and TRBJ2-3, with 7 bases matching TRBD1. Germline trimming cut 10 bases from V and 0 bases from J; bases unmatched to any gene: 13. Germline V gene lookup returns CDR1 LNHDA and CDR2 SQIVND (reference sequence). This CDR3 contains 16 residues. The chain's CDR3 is CATKNGDRASTDTQYF. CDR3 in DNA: TGTGCCACCAAGAATGGAGACAGGGCTAGCACAGATACGCAGTATTTT. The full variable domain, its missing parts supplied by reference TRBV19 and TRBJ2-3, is DGGITQSPKYLFRKEGQNVTLSCEQNLNHDAMYWYRQDPGQGLRLIYYSQIVNDFQKGDIAEGYSVSREKKESFPLTVTSAQKNPTAFYLCATKNGDRASTDTQYFGPGTRLTVL.

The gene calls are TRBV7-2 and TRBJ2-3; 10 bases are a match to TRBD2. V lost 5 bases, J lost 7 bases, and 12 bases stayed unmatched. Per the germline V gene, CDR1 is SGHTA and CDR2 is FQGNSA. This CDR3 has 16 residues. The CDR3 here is CASSPRRSGGAYTQYF. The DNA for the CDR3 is TGTGCCAGCAGCCCTCGTAGGAGCGGGGGGGCATATACGCAGTATTTT.

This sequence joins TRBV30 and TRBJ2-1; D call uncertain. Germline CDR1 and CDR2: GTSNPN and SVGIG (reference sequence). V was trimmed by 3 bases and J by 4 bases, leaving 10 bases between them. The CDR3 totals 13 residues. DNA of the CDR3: TGTGCCTGGAGAAGACCCTCTTACAATGAGCAGTTCTTC. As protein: CAWRRPSYNEQFF.

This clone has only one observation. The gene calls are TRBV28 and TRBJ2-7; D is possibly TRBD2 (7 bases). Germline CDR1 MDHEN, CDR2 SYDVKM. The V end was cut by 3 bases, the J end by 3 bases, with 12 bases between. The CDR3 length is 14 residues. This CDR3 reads CASSFGGGGYEQYF. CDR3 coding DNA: TGTGCCAGCAGTTTTGGAGGGGGGGGCTACGAGCAGTACTTC. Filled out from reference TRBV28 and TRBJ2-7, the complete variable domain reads DVKVTQSSRYLVKRTGEKVFLECVQDMDHENMFWYRQDPGLGLRLIYFSYDVKMKEKGDIPEGYSVSREKKERFSLILESASTNQTSMYLCASSFGGGGYEQYFGPGTRLTVT.

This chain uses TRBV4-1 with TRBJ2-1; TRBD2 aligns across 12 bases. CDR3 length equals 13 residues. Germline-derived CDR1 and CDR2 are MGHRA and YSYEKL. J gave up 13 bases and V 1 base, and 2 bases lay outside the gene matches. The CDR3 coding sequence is TGCGCCAGCAGCCAAGTACTAGCGGGAGGACAGTTCTTC. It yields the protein CASSQVLAGGQFF.

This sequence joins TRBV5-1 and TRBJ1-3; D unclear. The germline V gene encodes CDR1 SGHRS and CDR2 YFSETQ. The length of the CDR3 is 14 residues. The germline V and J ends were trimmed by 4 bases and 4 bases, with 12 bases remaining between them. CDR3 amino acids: CASSPIAGGNTIYF. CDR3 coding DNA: TGCGCCAGCAGCCCCATAGCAGGCGGAAACACCATATATTTT.